The present entry profiles one T cell receptor beta chain with its context. It lacks a known antigen. No clone much larger than this one lies a single base away; base qualities are absent. Trimming leaves V shorter by 2 bases and J shorter by 15 bases, with the junction holding 10 bases beyond the gene matches. CDR1 MNHNS and CDR2 SASEGT were looked up in the germline V gene. The CDR3, from cysteine to phenylalanine, totals 13 residues. The CDR3 DNA has 39 bases and is translated from base 1. The data derive from a study of shared clonotypes between healthy human individuals (dated by TCRdb to the early 2020s). About the investigation overall: Three men and a couple of women, aged 18 to 49 years, made up the cohort. Per donor, three plates each were used for CD4 naive and CD4 memory, two for CD8 naive, and one for CD8 memory. Blood TCR repertoires of roughly five healthy adults were deeply sequenced to estimate repertoire size and the extent of clonotype sharing between individuals. To increase sequencing depth and limit assay-specific biases, TCR repertoire library preparation and sequencing were carried out by different laboratories using diverse techniques. Each donor's leukapheresis produced roughly between about 0.9 and 9.5 billion PBMCs.

What the authors observed across the whole study: Even with the large sequencing depth, rarefaction of the sorted-subset datasets indicated that sequencing was incomplete. Only blood was sampled, and tissue TCR repertoires likely differ from those in blood. About 5% of naive CD4, 3% to 3.5% of naive CD8, about 2.5% of memory CD4, and about 0.4% of memory CD8 clonotypes were shared across several donors. Naive subsets generally had larger estimated clonotype richness than memory subsets. Compared with non-shared clonotypes, clonotypes shared by all four sorted-subset donors had higher generation probabilities. Pairwise subsampling indicated that sequencing depth was expected to affect the degree of clonotype sharing among donors. The genetic and exposure-history diversity represented was limited by the small number of donors.

Using the deep immunoSEQ assay, multiplex PCR amplified TCR CDR3 regions from genomic DNA. Genomic DNA extracted from each cell subset was distributed evenly over all wells of several immunoSEQ 96-well plates, and each plate served as one replicate. Each replicate PCR for sorted subsets received around 210 ng genomic DNA, equal to roughly 33,000 T cell genomes. The purified libraries were quantified using a Qubit 3.0 fluorometer, sized with a Bioanalyzer 2100, and then quantified again using the KAPA Library Quantification kit. A separate single-read 150-cycle Illumina NextSeq 550 flow cell was used to sequence each immunoSEQ 96-well plate. The study's processing was this. Because only junctional sequences without quality scores were contained in the immunoSEQ output, filtering matching that applied to full-length reads could not be performed. Sequences were annotated with PyIR, a Python wrapper for IgBLAST v1.9, and V/J genes and CDR3 were assigned using IMGT germline references. Any read was removed if the V/J assignment was weak (E-value above 1e-6), the CDR3 was missing, or the read contained stop codons, out-of-frame junctions, or ambiguous translated residues. V3J clonotypes were defined as sequences sharing the same inferred V gene, J gene, and CDR3 amino acid sequence. Percentage overlap between repertoires was computed as shared unique clonotypes divided by the size of the smaller repertoire. Repertoire richness was assessed with RTK rarefaction, the Chao1 estimator, and Recon v2.1 estimates of unobserved clonotypes. For all TCRbeta clonotypes obtained by the gDNA method from a handful of donors, generation probabilities were computed with OLGA. TCRdb's version of the immuneACCESS table is confined to in-frame rearrangements and falls short of the full clone set. An unresolved V gene accounts for under half of the shortfall where checked; the remainder is of unknown origin. The V and J calls and clone size come from that table; D and trimming were worked out from the DNA. The sample includes approximately 1.4 million clones, with 95% to 99% observed a single time. The ten biggest clones cover about 0.45% of the sample.

The donors were healthy, HIV-negative adults who had no recently reported acute infections or vaccinations. Every donor was a Caucasian adult living in Nashville, Tennessee, USA. CD4+ T cells were enriched by magnetic negative selection; naive cells were then positively selected on CD45RA, and the negative fraction formed the memory subset. Blood was collected by leukapheresis, and PBMCs were isolated by Ficoll-Histopaque density gradient centrifugation and then cryopreserved in liquid nitrogen vapor phase. Analytical flow cytometry was used to check the purity and quantity of every magnetically sorted T cell population. From each sorted fraction, genomic DNA was isolated and quantified by UV absorbance on a Nanodrop 2000c.

Input material: naive CD4+ T cells sorted from blood. What this sample's cell subset or site label stands for: CD45RA+ positively selected. The sequence derives from a man between 25 and 39 years old in good health. The chain employs TRBV6-1 and TRBJ2-1, and 7 junctional nucleotides match TRBD1. The CDR3 region: CASSESAGTEGFF. The sequence in DNA is TGTGCCAGCAGTGAAAGTGCCGGGACAGAGGGGTTCTTC.